Described below is a single T cell receptor beta chain sequence and its context. Its antigen is still unknown. The data belong to a study of T-cell reconstitution after alpha-beta-depleted transplantation in children. Regarding the study as a whole: T-cell counts and diversity at one year following transplant were attributed mainly to newly produced T cells. Two months or so post-transplant, alpha-beta T cells reportedly derived from several hundred expanded graft clones. Some patients' high day-60 TCRbeta diversity was traced to surviving recipient T cells and thymic progenitors.

TCRbeta library construction was performed incorporating unique molecular identifiers. TCRdb ran MiXCR on the PCR reads and lists one entry per CDR3 protein. The profile shows more than 200,000 distinct CDR3 sequences, approximately 15% of them singletons. Unmatched junction bases numbered 15, after V lost 4 bases and J lost 5 bases. CDR3 length: 18 residues. CDR1 is SGHAT and CDR2 is FQNNGV in the germline V gene. The sequence came from a male patient aged 2 to 10 who had a stem cell transplant for acute lymphoblastic leukemia, so the T cells may come from the graft donor. The chain uses TRBV11-2 and TRBJ1-2; 11 nucleotides align to TRBD1. The sequences come from PBMCs, mostly from graft donor cells, collected 360 days after TCRalphabeta/CD19-depleted stem cell transplant. The CDR3 reads CASSWAGTGGSLGYGYTF. As DNA, the CDR3 is TGTGCCAGCAGCTGGGCCGGGACAGGGGGATCCCTTGGTTATGGCTACACCTTC. The full variable domain, its missing parts supplied by reference TRBV11-2 and TRBJ1-2, is EAGVAQSPRYKIIEKRQSVAFWCNPISGHATLYWYQQILGQGPKLLIQFQNNGVVDDSQLPKDRFSAERLKGVDSTLKIQPAKLEDSAVYLCASSWAGTGGSLGYGYTFGSGTRLTVV.